The 29 T cell receptor beta chains listed next were all sequenced from one sample in a study of response to subunit inactivated influenza vaccine. TCRdb re-analysed the RT-PCR reads in MiXCR, keeping a single row per CDR3 protein. The sample has 650,000 to 700,000 distinct CDR3 sequences; approximately 14% are singletons. Sequenced here: PBMCs from blood, sampled 12 days after vaccination. Every receptor here comes from a middle-aged man who received an inactivated influenza vaccine.

This clonotype appeared a few times. The gene calls are TRBV20-1 and TRBJ2-1; 11 bases are shared with TRBD2. CDR3 length: 14 amino acids. J gave up 6 bases and V 6 bases, and 7 bases lay outside the gene matches. Germline V CDR1 and CDR2: DFQATT, SNEGSKA (reference sequence). CDR3 sequence reads: CSATTGTSGNEQFF. The CDR3 DNA sequence: TGCAGTGCAACCACCGGGACTAGCGGCAATGAGCAGTTCTTC.

V is TRBV11-2 and J is TRBJ2-1; 7 bases match TRBD1. This CDR3 spans 14 amino acids. V lost 6 bases, J lost 5 bases, and 7 bases stayed unmatched. From germline, CDR1 is SGHAT and CDR2 FQNNGV. CDR3 in DNA: TGTGCCAGCAGATGGGACAGTACTAACAATGAGCAGTTCTTC. Amino acids: CASRWDSTNNEQFF.

In this sample, this clonotype turned up a few times. The chain links TRBV19 to TRBJ2-7; TRBD1 matches 8 bases. CDR3 length: 12 residues. Germline V gene lookup returns CDR1 LNHDA and CDR2 SQIVND (reference sequence). The V and J ends lost 6 bases and 3 bases, in that order; junction bases with no gene match: 1. The chain's CDR3 is CASRGQGYEQYF. The CDR3 DNA reads TGTGCCAGTAGAGGACAGGGCTACGAGCAGTACTTC.

The gene calls are TRBV20-1 and TRBJ1-3, with a possible D match to TRBD1 (5 bases). With 0 bases removed from V and 0 bases from J, the gap between germline ends came to 9 bases. The CDR3 consists of 15 residues. In germline, CDR1 is DFQATT, CDR2 SNEGSKA (reference sequence). CDR3 protein: CSARDPQGSGNTIYF. The CDR3 DNA reads as TGCAGTGCTAGAGATCCCCAGGGCTCTGGAAACACCATATATTTT.

The rearrangement joins TRBV10-3 to TRBJ2-3; 14 bases align to TRBD2. Germline V gene sequence: CDR1 ENHRY, CDR2 SYGVKD. V lost 2 bases, J lost 6 bases, and 13 bases stayed unmatched. This CDR3 has 19 amino acids. As DNA, the CDR3 is TGTGCCATCAGTGAGAGATTCGGAGGACTAGCGGGGGGCCGGGATACGCAGTATTTT. It yields the protein CAISERFGGLAGGRDTQYF.

The V and J genes are TRBV7-6 and TRBJ2-1, with D possibly TRBD2 on 5 matching bases. Trimming took off 1 base at V and 2 bases at J, with 9 bases between the two ends. Germline V CDR1 and CDR2: SGHVS, FNYEAQ. This CDR3 comprises 15 residues. The DNA of the CDR3 is TGTGCCAGCAGCTTAGAAGCTAGCCCCTACAATGAGCAGTTCTTC. It specifies CASSLEASPYNEQFF. The full variable domain, in which reference TRBV7-6 and TRBJ2-1 provide the parts outside the CDR3, is GAGVSQSPRYKVTKRGQDVALRCDPISGHVSLYWYRQALGQGPEFLTYFNYEAQQDKSGLPNDRFSAERPEGSISTLTIQRTEQRDSAMYRCASSLEASPYNEQFFGPGTRLTVL.

This chain uses TRBV3-1 with TRBJ1-2; 8 bases fit TRBD1. V dropped 11 bases and J dropped 2; count of bases not matched to a gene: 22. The germline V gene encodes CDR1 LGHDT and CDR2 YNNKEL (reference sequence). The CDR3 sequence is 18 residues long. The CDR3 protein is CACTQDHGGQVYNYGYTF. The CDR3 nucleotides are TGTGCCTGCACCCAAGATCACGGGGGACAGGTCTACAACTATGGCTACACCTTC. The variable domain in full, completed from reference TRBV3-1 and TRBJ1-2, reads DTAVSQTPKYLVTQMGNDKSIKCEQNLGHDTMYWYKQDSKKFLKIMFSYNNKELIINETVPNRFSPKSPDKAHLNLHINSLELGDSAVYFCACTQDHGGQVYNYGYTFGSGTRLTVV.

This clonotype turned up a few times. V gene TRBV27 combines with J gene TRBJ2-7; weak D call: TRBD1 (6 bases). Germline values: CDR1 MNHEY, CDR2 SMNVEV (reference sequence). This CDR3 region has 17 residues. With 2 bases removed from V and 2 bases from J, the gap between germline ends came to 19 bases. CDR3 amino acids: CASSLIGSGYRAYEQYF. Written as DNA, the CDR3 is TGTGCCAGCAGTTTAATTGGTTCGGGGTACAGGGCCTACGAGCAGTACTTC.

This clonotype was seen ten or more times. This rearrangement joins TRBV15 to TRBJ2-3; the D is unclear. This CDR3 has 16 amino acids. V lost 2 bases and J 1 base, leaving 13 bases between the germline ends. Germline CDR1 reads LNHNV; CDR2 reads YYDKDF (reference sequence). In DNA, the CDR3 is TGTGCCACCAGCAGAACCCGACTCGATCGCACAGATACGCAGTATTTT. It is translated as CATSRTRLDRTDTQYF.

This clonotype was found a few times. The rearrangement uses TRBV4-2 and TRBJ2-4; 11 bases agree with TRBD2. CDR3 size: 16 residues. Germline CDR1 and CDR2: LGHNA and YNFKEQ. Trimming cost V 0 bases and J 5 bases; bases outside gene matches: 3. The CDR3 protein is CASSQESLAGENIQYF. CDR3 sequence (DNA): TGTGCCAGCAGCCAAGAGTCACTAGCGGGGGAAAACATTCAGTACTTC.

Here the CDR3 DNA reads TGTGCCAGCAGTTTATCCCCCTCGGGACTAGCGGGATCCACCGGGGAGCTGTTTTTT. It translates to CASSLSPSGLAGSTGELFF. The V gene is TRBV12-3 or TRBV12-4, the J gene TRBJ2-2; 13 bases align to TRBD2. The CDR3 loop spans 19 amino acids. V dropped 2 bases and J dropped 4; count of bases not matched to a gene: 10.

This clonotype was detected ten times or more. The CDR3 loop reads CASSLTSTVANYGYTF. Written as DNA, the CDR3 is TGTGCCAGCAGTTTAACGTCGACAGTTGCTAACTATGGCTACACCTTC. The V and J genes are TRBV12-3 or TRBV12-4 and TRBJ1-2, with TRBD1 as a possible D gene (5 bases). V dropped 2 bases and J dropped 0 bases, with 13 bases sitting between them. The CDR3 extends over 16 amino acids.

The chain recombines TRBV20-1 with TRBJ2-5, with TRBD2 identical over 7 bases. V trimming: 2 bases; J trimming: 5 bases; junction bases outside the gene matches: 8. Per germline, CDR1 DFQATT and CDR2 SNEGSKA (reference sequence). The CDR3 consists of 14 residues. CDR3 nucleotide sequence: TGCAGTGCTAGACAACCTAGCGGAGCGGAGACCCAGTACTTC. Amino acid sequence: CSARQPSGAETQYF.

This clonotype appeared a few times. The chain links TRBV27 to TRBJ2-3; perhaps D is TRBD1 or TRBD2 (5 bases each). The CDR3 has 15 amino acids. In germline, CDR1 is MNHEY, CDR2 SMNVEV (reference sequence). Trimming left V 3 bases short and J 6 bases short, with 16 bases between. The CDR3 DNA sequence: TGTGCCAGCAGTTTGGGGGTTGACAGTCCCGATACGCAGTATTTT. It encodes CASSLGVDSPDTQYF.

This clonotype was detected a few times. The genes are TRBV9 and TRBJ2-1; 7 bases are shared with TRBD2. Germline V CDR1 and CDR2: SGDLS, YYNGEE. This CDR3 has 16 amino acids. With V trimmed by 0 bases and J by 5 bases, 8 bases remained unmatched. Here the CDR3 DNA reads TGTGCCAGCAGCGTAGTCGGTAGCGGGTGGAACAATGAGCAGTTCTTC. It specifies CASSVVGSGWNNEQFF.

The CDR3 nucleotides are TGTGCCAGCCTGAGTTCTTTGACAGATACGCAGTATTTT. It is translated as CASLSSLTDTQYF. The chain links TRBV2 to TRBJ2-3; no definite D call. The V end lost 8 bases, the J end lost 3 bases, and 12 bases lay between the germline ends. CDR3 length equals 13 residues. Germline V CDR1 and CDR2: SNHLY, FYNNEI.

The CDR3 DNA reads as TGTGCCAGCAGCTTAGGACTAGCGGGAGGCCCTCTGAGCAATGAGCAGTTCTTC. Protein sequence: CASSLGLAGGPLSNEQFF. The chain is built from TRBV11-1 and TRBJ2-1; 13 nucleotides align to TRBD2. The J segment lost 6 bases and the V segment lost 1 base, leaving 9 bases of the junction unmatched. The germline CDR1 and CDR2 sequences are SGHAT and FQDESV (reference sequence). The CDR3 is 18 residues long.

This clonotype was counted only a few times. The chain uses TRBV7-2 and TRBJ1-3; the D is unclear. Germline assignment: CDR1 SGHTA and CDR2 FQGNSA. The CDR3 has 15 residues. Trimming left V 5 bases short and J 2 bases short, with 13 bases between. CDR3 protein: CASSREVGAGNTIYF. In nucleotides, the CDR3 is TGTGCCAGCAGCCGAGAGGTTGGGGCTGGAAACACCATATATTTT.

V is TRBV9 and J is TRBJ2-3; 7 nucleotides match TRBD2. Germline assignment: CDR1 SGDLS and CDR2 YYNGEE. Losses at the gene ends were 2 bases for V and 4 bases for J; bases not matched to a gene: 7. The CDR3 loop spans 15 amino acids. CDR3 region: CASSVPSGDADTQYF. The CDR3 DNA reads as TGTGCCAGCAGCGTTCCTAGCGGAGACGCAGATACGCAGTATTTT. Variable domain in full (rest from reference TRBV9 and TRBJ2-3): DSGVTQTPKHLITATGQRVTLRCSPRSGDLSVYWYQQSLDQGLQFLIQYYNGEERAKGNILERFSAQQFPDLHSELNLSSLELGDSALYFCASSVPSGDADTQYFGPGTRLTVL.

The J gene is TRBJ2-7, the V gene TRBV7-2, with 7 bases aligning to TRBD2. Germline CDR1 reads SGHTA; CDR2 reads FQGNSA. The CDR3 totals 14 residues. V trimming: 5 bases; J trimming: 4 bases; junction bases outside the gene matches: 8. The CDR3 here is CASSPPTSVYEQYF. CDR3 DNA: TGTGCCAGCAGCCCACCCACTAGCGTATACGAGCAGTACTTC.

This chain joins TRBV4-3 and TRBJ2-5; TRBD2 agrees at 14 bases. V dropped 1 base and J dropped 4; count of bases not matched to a gene: 8. Germline V gives CDR1 LGHNA, CDR2 YSLEER. The CDR3 loop spans 18 amino acids. CDR3 nucleotides: TGCGCCAGCAGCCAAGCGGGGACTAGCGGGAGAGTGCGAGAGACCCAGTACTTC. Residues: CASSQAGTSGRVRETQYF.

The genes are TRBV18 and TRBJ2-5; D possibly corresponds to TRBD1 (6 bases). Trimming left V 3 bases short and J 5 bases short, with 13 bases between. In germline, CDR1 is KGHSH, CDR2 LQKENI. This CDR3 has 14 amino acids. Here the CDR3 DNA reads TGTGCCAGCTCACCTCCCGCGCAGGGGGAGACCCAGTACTTC. Protein product: CASSPPAQGETQYF.

The chain uses TRBV20-1 and TRBJ2-5, with no clear D. V shed 3 bases and J shed 5 bases, with 16 bases lying between them. The length of the CDR3 is 14 residues. Germline CDR1 and CDR2: DFQATT and SNEGSKA (reference sequence). The chain's CDR3 is CSARIVRRRETQYF. CDR3 coding DNA: TGCAGTGCTAGGATAGTCCGGCGGCGGGAGACCCAGTACTTC.

The genes are TRBV2 and TRBJ2-2, with 9 nucleotides matching TRBD1. In germline, CDR1 is SNHLY, CDR2 FYNNEI. Losses at the gene ends were 5 bases for V and 3 bases for J; bases not matched to a gene: 1. The CDR3 has 14 residues. CDR3 sequence (DNA): TGTGCCAGCAGTAGACAGGGGGACACCGGGGAGCTGTTTTTT. Translated: CASSRQGDTGELFF.

The chain has TRBV7-2 and TRBJ2-7; 7 bases align to TRBD2. With V trimmed by 2 bases and J by 2 bases, 6 bases remained unmatched. This CDR3 has 15 amino acids. Germline V lookup: CDR1 SGHTA, CDR2 FQGNSA. CDR3 DNA: TGTGCCAGCAGCTTAACGTCGGGGGGACCCTACGAGCAGTACTTC. It codes for CASSLTSGGPYEQYF.

This chain links TRBV11-2 with TRBJ2-1; 7 bases match TRBD2. CDR1 and CDR2 (germline): SGHAT, FQNNGV. The junction had 16 bases not matched to a gene; V was cut back by 0 bases and J by 5 bases. This CDR3 region has 19 residues. CDR3 region: CASSLDWAGEREGHNEQFF. DNA for the CDR3: TGTGCCAGCAGCTTAGATTGGGCGGGTGAGAGGGAGGGTCACAATGAGCAGTTCTTC.

There are a few counts of this clonotype. This chain links TRBV7-9 with TRBJ2-7; a possible D gene is TRBD2 (6 bases). The V end was cut by 8 bases, the J end by 2 bases, with 16 bases between. The germline V gene encodes CDR1 SEHNR and CDR2 FQNEAQ (reference sequence). There are 14 residues in the CDR3. CDR3 nucleotides: TGTGCCAGCGGACGGTCTAGCGTAGCCTACGAGCAGTACTTC. This encodes CASGRSSVAYEQYF.

This clonotype was detected a few times. The rearrangement links TRBV20-1 to TRBJ2-5; no clear D gene. Trimming pared 7 bases from V and 4 bases from J, leaving 10 bases between. Per germline, CDR1 DFQATT and CDR2 SNEGSKA (reference sequence). The CDR3 contains 11 residues. The CDR3 bases are TGCAGTGGCATAGTGGGAGAGACCCAGTACTTC. Translated, it gives CSGIVGETQYF.

This rearrangement joins TRBV20-1 to TRBJ2-3; weak D call: TRBD1 (6 bases). Deletions cut 0 bases from V and 2 bases from J, with 12 bases between. This CDR3 is 15 amino acids long. Germline CDR1 and CDR2: DFQATT and SNEGSKA (reference sequence). For the CDR3, the DNA is TGCAGTGCTAGAGACGGACAGCGCCACACAGATACGCAGTATTTT. This gives the protein CSARDGQRHTDTQYF.